Here is one T cell receptor (beta chain) with its context. Its antigen is still unknown. The method was immunoSEQ multiplex PCR; TCRdb's version includes in-frame clones alone and lacks a portion of them. The data contain roughly 2,000,000 clones, just under 95% of them singletons. Naive CD8 populations comprised CD45RO-negative cells positively selected for CCR7, excluding terminally differentiated effector memory CD45RA+ cells. This specimen comes from a study of shared clonotypes between healthy human individuals. Study-level background: Per donor, three plates held CD4 naive cells, three held CD4 memory, two held CD8 naive and one held CD8 memory.

Broader study findings: Expectations were that clonotype sharing among donors would be affected by sequencing depth. Non-shared clonotypes were found to have lower generation probabilities than the clonotypes that were shared by all four of the sorted-subset donors. Limitation of the genetic and exposure-history diversity represented came from the few donors.

The clonotype was recovered from a man between 18 and 29 years old in good health. The source material was naive CD8+ T cells sorted from blood.

The CDR3 loop reads CAWSTGQGTTNSPLHF. CDR3 DNA sequence: TGTGCCTGGAGTACAGGACAGGGGACTACCAATTCACCCCTCCACTTT. The chain recombines TRBV30 with TRBJ1-6; 9 nucleotides align to TRBD1. This CDR3 has 16 residues. CDR1 GTSNPN and CDR2 SVGIG come from the germline V gene (reference sequence). Trimming took 2 bases from V and 7 from J; bases not matched to a gene: 9.